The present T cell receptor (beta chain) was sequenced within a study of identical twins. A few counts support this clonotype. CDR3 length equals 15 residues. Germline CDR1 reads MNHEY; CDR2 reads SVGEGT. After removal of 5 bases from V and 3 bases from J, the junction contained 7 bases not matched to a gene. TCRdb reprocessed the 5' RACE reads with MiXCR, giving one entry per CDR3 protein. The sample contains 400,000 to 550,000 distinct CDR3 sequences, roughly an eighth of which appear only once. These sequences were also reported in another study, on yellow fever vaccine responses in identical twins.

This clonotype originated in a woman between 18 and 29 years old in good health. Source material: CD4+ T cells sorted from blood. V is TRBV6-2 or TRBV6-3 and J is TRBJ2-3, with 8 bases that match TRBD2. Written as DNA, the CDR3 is TGTGCCAGCAGTCGACCGGGACTAGGAACAGATACGCAGTATTTT. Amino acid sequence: CASSRPGLGTDTQYF.